This is a list of T cell receptor beta chains from one sample in a study of blood T cell repertoires in COVID-19. The repertoire was sequenced with immunoSEQ multiplex PCR; TCRdb's copy has only in-frame clones and lacks some. The sample has some 180,000 clones; about nine tenths are singletons. The sample was peripheral blood. Source of these receptors: a man between 50 and 59 years old with acute or convalescent COVID-19. The CDR3 runs from the conserved cysteine through the conserved F or W. A D gene is named only where the DNA matches it firmly. Expanded clones get a size class; other rows say once, few or many, or leave the size out.

V,size,J,D,DNA,CDR3
TRBV7-3,once,TRBJ2-1,TRBD2,TGTGCCAGCAGCACTCACACTAGCGGAACCTACAATGAGCAGTTCTTC,CASSTHTSGTYNEQFF
TRBV5-4,-,TRBJ2-6,TRBD1,TGTGCCAGCAGCTTGGGGGACAGCCCCTCTGGGGCCAACGTCCTGACTTTC,CASSLGDSPSGANVLTF
TRBV2,few,TRBJ1-5,-,TGTGCCAGCAGTGAAAGGGGTCAGCCCCAGCATTTT,CASSERGQPQHF
TRBV11-3,-,TRBJ2-5,TRBD2,TGTGCCAGCAGCCCGGGACTAGCGGCGACGCAAGAGACCCAGTACTTC,CASSPGLAATQETQYF
TRBV29-1,-,TRBJ2-7,-,TGCAGCGTAGAAGGGCAGGACGAGCAGTACTTC,CSVEGQDEQYF
TRBV7-9,-,TRBJ2-1,-,TGTGCCAGCAGCGCGGGATCTATCAATGAGCAGTTCTTC,CASSAGSINEQFF
TRBV7-8,-,TRBJ1-1,-,TGTGCCAGCAGCTTAGCCGCCCGAGGGACTGAAGCTTTCTTT,CASSLAARGTEAFF
TRBV18,-,TRBJ2-7,-,TGTGCCAGCTCACCAAGGGGTTACGAGCAGTACTTC,CASSPRGYEQYF
TRBV7-2,-,TRBJ2-5,TRBD1,TGTGCCAGCAGCTTGCAGGGGGCCAGGGAGACCCAGTACTTC,CASSLQGARETQYF
TRBV19,-,TRBJ1-5,TRBD1,TGTGCCAGCGCAACAGGGGGAGGTAATCAGCCCCAGCATTTT,CASATGGGNQPQHF
TRBV5-8,-,TRBJ1-2,-,TGTGCCAGCAGCTTGTATGGAGCACGGCTCGGGGGCTACACCTTC,CASSLYGARLGGYTF
TRBV9,-,TRBJ2-3,-,TGTGCCAGCAGCCCACGGGGGTACGACACAGATACGCAGTATTTT,CASSPRGYDTDTQYF
TRBV28,once,TRBJ1-1,TRBD1,TGTGCCAGCAGTCTACCGAGGGGGCTTGGCACTGAAGCTTTCTTT,CASSLPRGLGTEAFF
TRBV2,-,TRBJ2-3,TRBD2,TGTGCCAGCAGTCTTCCTACGGGACTATTGGATACGCAGTATTTT,CASSLPTGLLDTQYF
TRBV7-9,-,TRBJ1-6,-,TGTGCCAGCAGCCTCCAGGGTCTCCCGACCCTCCACTTT,CASSLQGLPTLHF
TRBV7-3,-,TRBJ1-4,-,TGTGCCAGCAGCTTAGGGCCGGCCGGGGGTGCAACTAATGAAAAACTGTTTTTT,CASSLGPAGGATNEKLFF
TRBV27,-,TRBJ1-1,-,TGTGCCAGCAGCCTGAATGGACTGGAGATCGAAGCTTTCTTT,CASSLNGLEIEAFF
TRBV3-1/TRBV3-2,-,TRBJ2-7,TRBD2,TGTGCCAGCAGCTGGGGGACTAGCGGGAGTTTCTACGAGCAGTACTTC,CASSWGTSGSFYEQYF
TRBV19,-,TRBJ2-2,-,TGTGCCAGTACCGTCCGGGGAGTGAACACCGGGGAGCTGTTTTTT,CASTVRGVNTGELFF
TRBV7-6,few,TRBJ2-2,TRBD2,TGTGCCAGCAGCCAAGCTAGCGGGACCGACACCGGGGAGCTGTTTTTT,CASSQASGTDTGELFF
TRBV27,-,TRBJ2-7,-,TGTGCCAGCAGTTTACTCCCTGGCAGTTCCTACGAGCAGTACTTC,CASSLLPGSSYEQYF
TRBV19,-,TRBJ2-5,TRBD1,TGTGCCAGTAAATTGGACAGGGGGAGAGAGACCCAGTACTTC,CASKLDRGRETQYF
TRBV28,-,TRBJ2-2,TRBD1,TGTGCCAGCAGTTTAAGACACAGGGGATTCGGGGAGCTGTTTTTT,CASSLRHRGFGELFF
TRBV28,-,TRBJ2-7,-,TGTGCCAGCAGTGCTAGATCAGTCTACGAGCAGTACTTC,CASSARSVYEQYF
TRBV6-2/TRBV6-3,-,TRBJ2-1,TRBD2,TGTGCCAGCAGTTACCGCCCGGGACTAAGTACGGATGAGCAGTTCTTC,CASSYRPGLSTDEQFF
TRBV6-5,-,TRBJ1-2,-,TGTGCCAGCAGTATACTGATGTACTATGGCTACACCTTC,CASSILMYYGYTF
TRBV7-3,once,TRBJ2-2,TRBD2,TGTGCCAGCAGCACCACTAGCGGGAGAAACACCGGGGAGCTGTTTTTT,CASSTTSGRNTGELFF
TRBV4-1,-,TRBJ2-1,-,TGCGCCAGCAGCCAAGCTGGCGGGGTCTACAATGAGCAGTTCTTC,CASSQAGGVYNEQFF
TRBV27,-,TRBJ2-1,-,TGTGCCAGCAGTTTATCATTCCGGGGAACCTACAATGAGCAGTTCTTC,CASSLSFRGTYNEQFF
TRBV19,-,TRBJ1-3,TRBD1,TGTGCCAGTACTACAGGGGGACCTGGAAACACCATATATTTT,CASTTGGPGNTIYF
TRBV14,-,TRBJ1-2,TRBD1,TGTGCCAGCAGACAAACAGGGGGCCAAGGCTACACCTTC,CASRQTGGQGYTF
TRBV5-1,-,TRBJ2-1,TRBD1,TGCGCCAGCAGCTTGCCGGGACAGGGGGCTAGCGATGAGCAGTTCTTC,CASSLPGQGASDEQFF
TRBV7-9,-,TRBJ2-7,TRBD2,TGTGCCAGCAGCAACCTCGGGGGGGCGAGCGCCTACGAGCAGTACTTC,CASSNLGGASAYEQYF
TRBV20-1,once,TRBJ1-2,-,TGCAGTGTCACGGGTGGCTACACCTTC,CSVTGGYTF
TRBV5-1,-,TRBJ2-6,TRBD1,TGCGCCAGCAGCTTGGGACCCGGTGGGACAGGGGGCCCTGGGGCCAACGTCCTGACTTTC,CASSLGPGGTGGPGANVLTF
TRBV6-2/TRBV6-3,-,TRBJ1-5,-,TGTGCCAGCAGTTATGATACAGGCAATTATGGCAATCAGCCCCAGCATTTT,CASSYDTGNYGNQPQHF
TRBV28,-,TRBJ2-7,-,TGTGCCAGCAATTCCCTCCAGGGGTCCTACGAGCAGTACTTC,CASNSLQGSYEQYF
TRBV28,-,TRBJ2-7,-,TGTGCCAGCAGTTTGGGGGCTTCCCCCTACGAGCAGTACTTC,CASSLGASPYEQYF
TRBV13,-,TRBJ1-3,-,TGTGCCAGCAGCTTCGGGGGTTTTGGAAACACCATATATTTT,CASSFGGFGNTIYF
TRBV5-6,-,TRBJ2-3,TRBD2,TGTGCCAGCAGCTCCCTGATGACTAGCGTGGTCACAGATACGCAGTATTTT,CASSSLMTSVVTDTQYF
TRBV18,-,TRBJ2-5,-,TGTGCCAGCTCAGAGACAACTCAAGAGACCCAGTACTTC,CASSETTQETQYF
TRBV7-2,-,TRBJ2-2,TRBD1,TGTGCCAGCAGCCAACAGGGGGCGGCGACCGGGGAGCTGTTTTTT,CASSQQGAATGELFF
TRBV10-1,-,TRBJ1-1,-,TGCGCCAGCAGTGACCCCAGTAGTCAGGCCTACGACACTGAAGCTTTCTTT,CASSDPSSQAYDTEAFF
TRBV23-1,once,TRBJ2-2,-,TGCGCCAGCAGTCTCAGGAGGCAGCCCGCCGGGGAGCTGTTTTTT,CASSLRRQPAGELFF
TRBV27,-,TRBJ1-2,TRBD1,TGTGCCAGCACCACCCTAGGGGGCTTGTGGTATGGCTACACCTTC,CASTTLGGLWYGYTF
TRBV5-6,-,TRBJ1-4,TRBD1,TGTGCCAGCAGCTTGGGAAGGGGGCGAACTAATGAAAAACTGTTTTTT,CASSLGRGRTNEKLFF
TRBV29-1,-,TRBJ1-3,TRBD1,TGCAGCGCGCTACAGGGGCGAAACACCATATATTTT,CSALQGRNTIYF
TRBV10-3,-,TRBJ1-6,TRBD1,TGTGCCATCCGGGACAGGGATAATTCACCCCTCCACTTT,CAIRDRDNSPLHF
TRBV7-2,-,TRBJ2-1,-,TGTGCCAGCAGCAAGAGGGCTAGCTCCAACAATGAGCAGTTCTTC,CASSKRASSNNEQFF
TRBV18,-,TRBJ2-1,TRBD2,TGTGCCAGCTCACTCCGACTAGAGGGAGGGAATGAGCAGTTCTTC,CASSLRLEGGNEQFF